This T cell receptor (beta chain) was retrieved from a study of T cell responses to AZD1222 COVID-19 vaccine. On this clone: Its antigen is as yet unknown.

Some clones are missing from TCRdb's copy, which holds only in-frame ones; the method was immunoSEQ multiplex PCR. The table shows 200,000 to 250,000 clones, with around 94% occurring only once. Notes on the study in general: It should be noted that donors were predominantly white British and more often female, and clonal diversity was possibly underestimated.

This receptor was taken from an adult who received the MenACWY meningococcal vaccine as a control. Sequenced here: peripheral blood, sampled 28 days after the second dose of the MenACWY control vaccine.

CDR3 in amino acids: CASTDGTGDSYEQYF. CDR3 nucleotide sequence: TGTGCCAGTACCGACGGGACAGGGGACTCCTACGAGCAGTACTTC. The chain links TRBV19 to TRBJ2-7; 10 bases align to TRBD1. V lost 7 bases, J lost 0 bases, and 6 bases stayed unmatched. This CDR3 spans 15 amino acids. Germline V CDR1 and CDR2: LNHDA, SQIVND (reference sequence).